One sample yielded the 25 T cell receptor beta chains listed below, sequenced in a study of blood T cell repertoires in COVID-19. The method was immunoSEQ multiplex PCR; TCRdb's version includes in-frame clones alone and lacks a portion of them. The table records about 260,000 clones, about 82% of them present only once. Material: PBMCs or T cells enriched from blood (not recorded which). Source of these receptors: a woman aged 50 to 60 who had recovered from COVID-19.

The V gene is TRBV5-6, the J gene TRBJ2-5; 9 nucleotides line up with TRBD2. V was pared by 0 bases and J by 5 bases, with 5 bases of the junction left unmatched. CDR3 length equals 15 residues. Looked up from germline, CDR1 is SGHDT and CDR2 is YYEEEE. CDR3 bases: TGTGCCAGCAGCTTGGCTGGGACTAGCATCGAGACCCAGTACTTC. Translating gives CASSLAGTSIETQYF.

The genes are TRBV19 and TRBJ1-1; weak D call: TRBD1 (6 bases). The V end was cut by 1 base, the J end by 4 bases, with 13 bases between. The CDR3 runs 15 residues. CDR1 is LNHDA, CDR2 SQIVND, per germline (reference sequence). The CDR3, as DNA: TGTGCCAGTAGTATAGGAGGACAGAGACTCACTGAAGCTTTCTTT. It codes for CASSIGGQRLTEAFF.

The table lists this clone with a few counts. The rearrangement links TRBV5-1 to TRBJ2-3, with D unclear. In germline, CDR1 is SGHRS, CDR2 YFSETQ. The CDR3 has 12 amino acids. Trimming cost V 4 bases and J 6 bases, with 9 bases left between them. CDR3 sequence reads: CASSPDMDTQYF. Here the CDR3 DNA reads TGCGCCAGCAGCCCAGATATGGATACGCAGTATTTT.

This sequence joins TRBV6-2 or TRBV6-3 and TRBJ2-1; D is unclear. Per germline, CDR1 MNHEY and CDR2 SVGEGT. The CDR3 contains 14 residues. V lost 6 bases and J lost 0, with 9 bases in between. CDR3 bases: TGTGCCAGCAGCCCGCTAAGCTCCTACAATGAGCAGTTCTTC. As protein: CASSPLSSYNEQFF.

The V call is TRBV11-2, the J call TRBJ2-7, with 11 bases matching TRBD2. The ends lost 1 base at V and 0 bases at J; junction bases unmatched: 11. The CDR3 totals 19 residues. The V gene's germline CDR1 is SGHAT and CDR2 FQNNGV. For the CDR3, the DNA is TGTGCCAGCAGCTTAGCTGGCCCGGGACTAGCGGTAAGCTCCTACGAGCAGTACTTC. Translation gives CASSLAGPGLAVSSYEQYF.

The chain couples TRBV6-1 to TRBJ1-2; 7 bases agree with TRBD1. V gave up 0 bases and J gave up 5 bases; unmatched junction bases: 9. From germline, CDR1 is MNHNS and CDR2 SASEGT. The CDR3 consists of 16 residues. The CDR3 DNA follows: TGTGCCAGCAGTGAAGCGGGCACGGACAGGTTATATGGCTACACCTTC. Translated: CASSEAGTDRLYGYTF.

The J gene is TRBJ1-1, the V gene TRBV4-3; TRBD1 might be the D (5 bases). CDR1 and CDR2 (germline): LGHNA, YSLEER. Trimming left V 3 bases short and J 1 base short, with 12 bases between. This CDR3 is built from 15 residues. CDR3 sequence reads: CASSQVDGQNTEAFF. CDR3 coding DNA: TGCGCCAGCAGCCAGGTGGACGGACAGAACACTGAAGCTTTCTTT.

The CDR3 sequence is CASSLPGSYAGEQYF. DNA of the CDR3: TGTGCCAGCAGCTTACCCGGGAGCTACGCGGGGGAGCAGTACTTC. The chain uses TRBV5-4 and TRBJ2-7; a possible D gene is TRBD2 (6 bases). Trimming left V 2 bases short and J 7 bases short, with 19 bases between. CDR3 length: 15 residues. Germline CDR1 reads SGHNT; CDR2 reads YYREEE (reference sequence).

This chain uses TRBV9 with TRBJ2-1; no clear D. Trimming shortened V by 0 bases and J by 13 bases, and 23 bases separated the two germline ends. Germline loops: CDR1 SGDLS, CDR2 YYNGEE. This CDR3 contains 16 residues. CDR3 DNA: TGTGCCAGCAGCGTAGGAGTCGGCAGTTCACCCGCGGAACAGTTCTTC. It specifies CASSVGVGSSPAEQFF.

The chain is built from TRBV19 and TRBJ1-1; 7 bases line up with TRBD1. CDR1 is LNHDA and CDR2 is SQIVND in the germline V gene (reference sequence). V gave up 11 bases and J gave up 10 bases; unmatched junction bases: 19. This CDR3 has 14 residues. In nucleotides, the CDR3 is TGTGCCTCACCCCCTAAAGGACAGGACATTTTAGCTTTCTTT. The encoded protein is CASPPKGQDILAFF.

The chain is built from TRBV5-1 and TRBJ2-5; weak D call: TRBD2 (5 bases). CDR3 size: 14 residues. Germline V gene sequence: CDR1 SGHRS, CDR2 YFSETQ. V lost 7 bases, J lost 2 bases, and 15 bases lay in between. The CDR3 bases are TGCGCCAGCGCCGCGGGTCCCCGACAAGAGACCCAGTACTTC. Translated, it gives CASAAGPRQETQYF.

This chain joins TRBV7-3 and TRBJ1-1; 7 positions match TRBD1. The length of the CDR3 is 15 residues. The germline V gene has CDR1 SGHTA and CDR2 FQGTGA. The V gene end was trimmed by 4 bases and the J gene end by 5 bases; junction bases not matched to a gene: 10. CDR3 in amino acids: CASSSGGQVQTEAFF. CDR3 nucleotide sequence: TGTGCCAGCAGCTCCGGCGGACAGGTTCAAACTGAAGCTTTCTTT.

V is TRBV7-2 and J is TRBJ1-2; D not resolved. The CDR3 contains 15 residues. Germline V gives CDR1 SGHTA, CDR2 FQGNSA. The V end lost 6 bases, the J end lost 0 bases, and 14 bases lay between the germline ends. The CDR3 reads CASSEVFGSNYGYTF. CDR3 sequence (DNA): TGTGCCAGCAGTGAGGTTTTCGGGTCTAACTATGGCTACACCTTC.

This rearrangement joins TRBV30 to TRBJ1-6; possibly TRBD1 for D (6 bases). Trimming took 3 bases from V and 9 from J, leaving 21 bases between them. The CDR3 is made up of 16 amino acids. The germline V gene has CDR1 GTSNPN and CDR2 SVGIG (reference sequence). CDR3 nucleotide sequence: TGTGCCTGGAGGGTCAGGGGAGGGTTTCAGGGTTCACCCCTCCACTTT. Amino acids: CAWRVRGGFQGSPLHF. Variable domain in full (rest from reference TRBV30 and TRBJ1-6): SQTIHQWPATLVQPVGSPLSLECTVEGTSNPNLYWYRQAAGRGLQLLFYSVGIGQISSEVPQNLSASRPQDRQFILSSKKLLLSDSGFYLCAWRVRGGFQGSPLHFGNGTRLTVT.

V and J are TRBV10-3 and TRBJ1-1, with TRBD1 matching 9 bases. The germline V gene has CDR1 ENHRY and CDR2 SYGVKD. The CDR3 consists of 14 residues. Trimming cost V 6 bases and J 1 base; bases outside gene matches: 3. The CDR3 bases are TGTGCCATCAGGGGGACAGGGTGGAACACTGAAGCTTTCTTT. Translated, it gives CAIRGTGWNTEAFF.

This chain links TRBV6-6 with TRBJ2-2; 7 bases line up with TRBD1. CDR3 length: 15 amino acids. V lost 6 bases and J lost 2; bases outside the gene matches: 6. The germline gives CDR1 MNHNY, CDR2 SVGAGI (reference sequence). CDR3 sequence (DNA): TGTGCCAGCAGCTTCACAGGGGCTAACACCGGGGAGCTGTTTTTT. It specifies CASSFTGANTGELFF.

CDR3 residues: CASSSTSGWEVTDTQYF. The CDR3 DNA follows: TGTGCCAGCAGCTCGACTAGCGGGTGGGAGGTAACAGATACGCAGTATTTT. The chain has TRBV13 and TRBJ2-3; 10 bases align to TRBD2. Germline CDR1 reads PRHDT; CDR2 reads FYEKMQ (reference sequence). The ends lost 4 bases at V and 3 bases at J; junction bases unmatched: 10. CDR3 length: 17 amino acids.

Turning to this clone: The sample carries other DNA sequences with the same CDR3. CDR3 region: CASSLGGSNQPQHF. Here the CDR3 DNA reads TGTGCCAGCAGTTTAGGGGGGAGCAATCAGCCCCAGCATTTT. The chain carries TRBV28 and TRBJ1-5, with D possibly being TRBD1 (5 bases). Germline V gene sequence: CDR1 MDHEN, CDR2 SYDVKM. The V end was cut by 2 bases, the J end by 1 base, with 6 bases between. The CDR3 has 14 amino acids.

The V call is TRBV4-3, the J call TRBJ1-2; 8 nucleotides line up with TRBD1. Germline assignment: CDR1 LGHNA and CDR2 YSLEER. The length of the CDR3 is 15 residues. Trimming took 4 bases from V and 1 from J; bases not matched to a gene: 5. The CDR3 sequence is CASSLADRDNYGYTF. The CDR3 bases are TGCGCCAGCAGCCTTGCGGACAGGGATAACTATGGCTACACCTTC.

This clone was seen a few times. The V gene is TRBV10-1, the J gene TRBJ2-1, with D tentatively TRBD1 (6 bases). Germline CDR1 is WNHNN and CDR2 is SYGVQD (reference sequence). This CDR3 is built from 13 residues. V shed 4 bases and J shed 7 bases, with 11 bases lying between them. CDR3 sequence reads: CASSVTGRNEQFF. In nucleotides, the CDR3 is TGCGCCAGCAGTGTTACAGGGCGGAATGAGCAGTTCTTC.

The chain joins TRBV7-9 to TRBJ2-3, with 9 bases aligning to TRBD1. The germline V gene encodes CDR1 SEHNR and CDR2 FQNEAQ (reference sequence). V dropped 5 bases and J dropped 3; count of bases not matched to a gene: 12. CDR3 size: 17 residues. The CDR3 spells CASSHGLGQGSTDTQYF. The DNA for the CDR3 is TGTGCCAGCAGCCACGGTTTGGGACAGGGAAGTACAGATACGCAGTATTTT.

The J gene is TRBJ2-5, the V gene TRBV24-1, with 7 bases aligning to TRBD1. V trimming: 7 bases; J trimming: 3 bases; junction bases outside the gene matches: 10. The CDR3 length is 15 residues. Germline-derived CDR1 and CDR2 are KGHDR and SFDVKD. CDR3: CATRDRRKKEETQYF. DNA of the CDR3: TGTGCCACCAGGGACAGGCGAAAAAAAGAAGAGACCCAGTACTTC.

CDR3: CASSLGGTGGQETQYF. In DNA form, the CDR3 reads TGTGCCAGCAGCTTAGGTGGGACGGGGGGCCAAGAGACCCAGTACTTC. The V call is TRBV7-2, the J call TRBJ2-5; TRBD2 matches 7 bases. Germline CDR1 reads SGHTA; CDR2 reads FQGNSA. This CDR3 contains 16 residues. V shed 1 base, J shed 1 base, and the junction held 6 bases outside the gene matches.

This clone appeared a single time. The V gene is TRBV27, the J gene TRBJ1-2; 8 bases line up with TRBD1. Trimming removed 5 bases from V and 3 bases from J; junction bases left unmatched: 11. The CDR3 sequence is 16 residues long. From germline, CDR1 is MNHEY and CDR2 SMNVEV (reference sequence). The CDR3 nucleotides read TGTGCCAGCAGTCTTCGGGGGACAGGCATCGACTATGGCTACACCTTC. It translates to CASSLRGTGIDYGYTF.

This chain connects TRBV2 to TRBJ2-1, with 9 bases lining up with TRBD2. V was clipped by 7 bases and J by 4 bases; unmatched bases: 5. CDR1 SNHLY and CDR2 FYNNEI come from the germline V gene. The CDR3 contains 14 residues. CDR3 sequence reads: CASKLTSGYNEQFF. In nucleotides, the CDR3 is TGTGCCAGCAAGCTGACTAGCGGTTACAATGAGCAGTTCTTC.